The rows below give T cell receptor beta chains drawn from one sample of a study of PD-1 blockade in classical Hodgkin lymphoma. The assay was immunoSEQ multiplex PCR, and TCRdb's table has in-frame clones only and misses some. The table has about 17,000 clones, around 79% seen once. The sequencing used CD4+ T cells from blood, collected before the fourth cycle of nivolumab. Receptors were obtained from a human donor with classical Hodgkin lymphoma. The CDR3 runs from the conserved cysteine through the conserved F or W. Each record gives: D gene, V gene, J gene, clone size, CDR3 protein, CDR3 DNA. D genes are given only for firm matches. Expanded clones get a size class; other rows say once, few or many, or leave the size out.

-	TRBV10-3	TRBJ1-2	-	CAISEWGVAGYTF	TGTGCCATCAGTGAGTGGGGGGTAGCTGGCTACACCTTC
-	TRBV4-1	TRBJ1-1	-	CASSAPSLGTEAFF	TGCGCCAGCAGCGCCCCGTCGTTGGGCACTGAAGCTTTCTTT
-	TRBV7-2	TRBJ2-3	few	CASSLAVGDADTQYF	TGTGCCAGCAGCTTAGCGGTTGGGGATGCAGATACGCAGTATTTT
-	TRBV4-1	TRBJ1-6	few	CASSQDQLSNSPLHF	TGCGCCAGCAGCCAAGACCAACTGTCAAATTCACCCCTCCACTTT
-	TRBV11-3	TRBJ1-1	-	CASSLEGHTEAFF	TGTGCCAGCAGCTTAGAAGGCCACACTGAAGCTTTCTTT
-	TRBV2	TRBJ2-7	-	CASSEFSVGGSEQYF	TGTGCCAGCAGTGAATTCTCCGTGGGTGGGAGTGAGCAGTACTTC
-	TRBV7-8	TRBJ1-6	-	CASSSITRGLLNPLHF	TGTGCCAGCAGTTCCATAACCCGGGGCCTCCTAAATCCCCTCCACTTT
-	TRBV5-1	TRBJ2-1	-	CASSLVTPETSYNEQFF	TGCGCCAGCAGCTTGGTGACTCCTGAGACCTCCTACAATGAGCAGTTCTTC
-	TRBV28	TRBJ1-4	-	CASSIRQVGNEKLFF	TGTGCCAGCAGCATCAGACAGGTGGGGAATGAAAAACTGTTTTTT
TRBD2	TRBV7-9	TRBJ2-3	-	CASRPLSGGTDTQYF	TGTGCCAGCAGACCACTTAGCGGGGGGACAGATACGCAGTATTTT
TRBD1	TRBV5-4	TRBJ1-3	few	CASSAGTASGNTIYF	TGTGCCAGCAGCGCCGGGACAGCTTCTGGAAACACCATATATTTT
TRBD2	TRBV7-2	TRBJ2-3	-	CASRSDGGAPGDTQYF	TGTGCCAGCAGGTCTGACGGGGGGGCCCCCGGAGATACGCAGTATTTT
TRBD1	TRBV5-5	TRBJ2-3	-	CASSRGTGGSTDTQYF	TGTGCCAGCAGCCGAGGGACAGGGGGTTCCACAGATACGCAGTATTTT
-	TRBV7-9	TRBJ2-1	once	CASSPGVHNEQFF	TGTGCCAGCAGCCCTGGAGTTCACAATGAGCAGTTCTTC
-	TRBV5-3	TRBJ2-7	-	CASSWGLGEQYF	TGTGCCAGCAGCTGGGGACTGGGCGAGCAGTACTTC
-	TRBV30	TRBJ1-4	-	CAWSTGPEKLFF	TGTGCCTGGAGTACCGGGCCAGAAAAACTGTTTTTT
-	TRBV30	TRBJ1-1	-	CAWSVSSEAFF	TGTGCCTGGAGTGTAAGTTCAGAAGCTTTCTTT
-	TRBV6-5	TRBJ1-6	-	CASSYSGNSPLHF	TGTGCCAGCAGTTACTCCGGGAATTCACCCCTCCACTTT
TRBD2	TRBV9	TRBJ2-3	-	CASSVGASGIDTQYF	TGTGCCAGCAGCGTAGGAGCTAGCGGGATAGATACGCAGTATTTT
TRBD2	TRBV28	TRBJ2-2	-	CATRSGGGPGTGELFF	TGTGCCACCCGATCGGGGGGGGGACCAGGGACCGGGGAGCTGTTTTTT
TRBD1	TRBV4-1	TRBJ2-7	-	CASSQEDRGYEQYF	TGCGCCAGCAGCCAAGAGGACAGGGGTTACGAGCAGTACTTC
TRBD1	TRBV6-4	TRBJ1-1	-	CASRGPDRLMNTEAFF	TGTGCCAGCAGGGGCCCGGACAGGCTCATGAACACTGAAGCTTTCTTT
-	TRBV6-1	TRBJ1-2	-	CASSVVGGINYGYTF	TGTGCCAGCAGTGTTGTAGGCGGTATTAACTATGGCTACACCTTC
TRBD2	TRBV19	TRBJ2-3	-	CASSIVAGNTDTQYF	TGTGCCAGTAGTATAGTAGCGGGGAACACAGATACGCAGTATTTT
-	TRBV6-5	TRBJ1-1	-	CASSRDGRSNTEAFF	TGTGCCAGCAGTAGAGACGGCCGGTCGAACACTGAAGCTTTCTTT
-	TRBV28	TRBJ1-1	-	CASSPLRGKGGTEAFF	TGTGCCAGCAGCCCCCTGCGGGGCAAAGGGGGCACTGAAGCTTTCTTT